The 10 T cell receptor beta chains listed next were all sequenced from one sample in a study of blood T cell repertoires in COVID-19. Method: immunoSEQ multiplex PCR; TCRdb's copy keeps in-frame clones and lacks some. The table records 150,000 to 200,000 clones, around 88% of them present only once. Material: peripheral blood. Source of these receptors: a woman younger than 45 with acute or convalescent COVID-19.

This sequence joins TRBV29-1 and TRBJ2-1; D is unclear. The V end was cut by 4 bases, the J end by 7 bases, with 11 bases between. CDR1 and CDR2 from the germline V gene are SQVTM and ANQGSEA. CDR3 length: 12 residues. The CDR3 protein is CSVAATANEQFF. The CDR3 DNA is TGCAGCGTTGCAGCGACGGCAAATGAGCAGTTCTTC.

The V gene is TRBV6-4, the J gene TRBJ2-2, with a tentative D call TRBD1 (6 bases). V lost 6 bases, J lost 4 bases, and 12 bases lay in between. The CDR3 spans 14 residues. Germline loops: CDR1 MRHNA, CDR2 SNTAGT. The CDR3 sequence is CASRIQGTTGELFF. DNA for the CDR3: TGTGCCAGCAGAATACAGGGAACCACCGGGGAGCTGTTTTTT.

The rearrangement links TRBV21-1 to TRBJ2-5; the table calls TRBD2, which could not be checked here. TRBV21-1 is deemed a pseudogene. The CDR3 length is 16 residues. CDR3 DNA sequence: TGTGCCAGCAGCACCCCTAGGCTAGCGGGCCAAGAGACCCAGTACTTC. It is translated as CASSTPRLAGQETQYF.

This clone has only one observation. The chain has TRBV5-1 and TRBJ2-5; D is undetermined. Germline-derived CDR1 and CDR2 are SGHRS and YFSETQ. V was pared by 0 bases and J by 2 bases, with 5 bases between. The CDR3 spans 13 residues. Written as DNA, the CDR3 is TGCGCCAGCAGCTTGGTCTTTCAAGAGACCCAGTACTTC. It codes for CASSLVFQETQYF.

This clone has only a few counts. The CDR3 is CASSLYGEKLFF. The DNA of the CDR3 is TGTGCCAGCAGCTTGTATGGCGAAAAACTGTTTTTT. The chain couples TRBV5-4 to TRBJ1-4; D is ambiguous. V dropped 1 base and J dropped 8 bases, with 6 bases sitting between them. The CDR3 is made up of 12 amino acids. Germline CDR1 SGHNT, CDR2 YYREEE (reference sequence).

V usage is TRBV12-3 or TRBV12-4 and J usage is TRBJ2-3; D not certain. The V and J ends lost 6 bases and 6 bases respectively, with 13 bases between them. This CDR3 has 13 residues. CDR3 sequence (DNA): TGTGCCAGCAGACCTATTAAATCGGATACGCAGTATTTT. This translates into CASRPIKSDTQYF.

In regard to this clone: At one boundary the junction diverges from the germline segment, which might be a read error. This chain links TRBV5-1 with TRBJ2-7, with TRBD2 matching over 8 bases. CDR1 and CDR2 from the germline V gene are SGHRS and YFSETQ. The CDR3 is made up of 13 amino acids. The CDR3 region has the DNA TGCGCCAGCAGCTTGGATACTACCCGACTAGCGATCTTC. Protein: CASSLDTTRLAIF.

The rearrangement joins TRBV29-1 to TRBJ1-5, with D perhaps matching TRBD1 (5 bases). The V gene's germline CDR1 is SQVTM and CDR2 ANQGSEA. The CDR3 contains 13 residues. V was clipped by 7 bases and J by 5 bases, with 15 bases between them. CDR3 protein: CSGGEGLDQPQHF. The CDR3 DNA reads TGCAGCGGGGGGGAGGGGCTGGATCAGCCCCAGCATTTT.

The V and J genes are TRBV7-2 and TRBJ1-1; TRBD1 aligns across 9 bases. The V and J ends lost 5 bases and 6 bases, in that order; junction bases with no gene match: 7. The CDR3 extends over 14 amino acids. CDR1 is SGHTA, CDR2 FQGNSA, per germline. In DNA form, the CDR3 reads TGTGCCAGCAGCAACCGGGACAGGGTGGCTGAAGCTTTCTTT. Amino acid sequence: CASSNRDRVAEAFF.

The rearrangement links TRBV12-5 to TRBJ2-5, with 9 bases identical to TRBD1. The CDR3 length is 16 residues. V lost 2 bases, J lost 6 bases, and 10 bases stayed unmatched. Germline V CDR1 and CDR2: LGHNT, FRNRAP. In nucleotides, the CDR3 is TGTGCTAGTGGTTTGCCGACAGGGGGTGACGAAAAGACCCAGTACTTC. Translation: CASGLPTGGDEKTQYF.